This entry is about one T cell receptor beta chain. The table came from immunoSEQ multiplex PCR; TCRdb's copy has only in-frame clones and leaves some out. The sample yields around 150,000 clones, of which the top ten take up approximately 2%. This CDR3 contains 16 residues. Germline lookup yields CDR1 MDHEN and CDR2 SYDVKM. Trimming took 3 bases from V and 6 from J; bases not matched to a gene: 9. These data belong to a study of T cell responses to AZD1222 COVID-19 vaccine. The chain links TRBV28 to TRBJ1-4, with TRBD1 matching 8 bases. Sequencing was done on a sample of peripheral blood. This sequence was found in an adult in good health. The CDR3 region is CASSFYVTGADEKLFF. CDR3 in DNA: TGTGCCAGCAGTTTTTATGTGACAGGGGCGGATGAAAAACTGTTTTTT.